The source of this T cell receptor (beta chain) is a study of T cells in Graves' hyperthyroidism and ophthalmopathy. The source material, RNA transcripts, was used to amplify TCR beta CDR3 regions. Initially, a first-round RT-PCR of the TCR CDR3 employed the HTBI primer set. TCRdb redid the calling of the multiplex PCR reads with MiXCR, one entry per CDR3 protein. The profile shows about 690,000 distinct CDR3 sequences, approximately 15% of them singletons. Study results and caveats: Stable hyperthyroidism and ophthalmopathy were separated using 13 V-J signatures. Ophthalmopathy, which appeared later, was predicted by the model a median 6.5 months before onset.

As to this clonotype: Its antigen is not identified.

Trimming pared 8 bases from V and 8 bases from J, leaving 21 bases between. Germline V lookup: CDR1 MNHNS, CDR2 SASEGT. This CDR3 region has 14 residues. Patients aged 18 to 65 had newly diagnosed hyperthyroidism that had lasted under 2 months. Sequenced input: blood. The V and J genes are TRBV6-1 and TRBJ1-2, with D tentatively TRBD1 (6 bases). This TCR was recovered from a man over 45 with Graves' hyperthyroidism. The CDR3 region has the DNA TGTGCCAGCCGTAAGGGAGGGGGGCGTAAGGGCTACACCTTC. It is translated as CASRKGGGRKGYTF.